What follows are 4 T cell receptor beta chains derived from one specimen sequenced in a study of graft-versus-host responses after intestinal transplantation. These receptors lack a known antigen. Measured with immunoSEQ multiplex PCR; TCRdb has only the in-frame clones, and not every one. The data show 85,000 to 100,000 clones, roughly nine tenths seen once. The sample here was unstimulated CD4+ T cells sorted from spleen or lymph node cells, taken before intestinal transplant. The receptors were gathered from a human donor who received an intestinal transplant.

The chain couples TRBV11-2 to TRBJ2-5; the D gene is possibly TRBD2 (5 bases). The V and J ends lost 5 bases and 4 bases respectively, with 17 bases between them. Germline assignment: CDR1 SGHAT and CDR2 FQNNGV. The CDR3 consists of 15 residues. CDR3 amino acids: CASSRGFGRVETQYF. DNA for the CDR3: TGTGCCAGCAGCCGAGGGTTTGGGCGCGTAGAGACCCAGTACTTC.

The chain is built from TRBV19 and TRBJ1-1; 10 bases align to TRBD1. Germline V gene sequence: CDR1 LNHDA, CDR2 SQIVND (reference sequence). V dropped 4 bases and J dropped 0; count of bases not matched to a gene: 11. CDR3 length: 18 amino acids. CDR3: CASSRLGQGFGMNTEAFF. CDR3 nucleotide sequence: TGTGCCAGTAGTAGGCTGGGACAGGGGTTTGGTATGAACACTGAAGCTTTCTTT.

This chain's CDR3 is CASKWGQQYNEQFF. The CDR3 DNA reads TGTGCCAGCAAATGGGGGCAACAATACAATGAGCAGTTCTTC. The chain uses TRBV5-6 and TRBJ2-1, with D perhaps matching TRBD1 (6 bases). The germline CDR1 and CDR2 sequences are SGHDT and YYEEEE. Trimming pared 6 bases from V and 4 bases from J, leaving 14 bases between. The CDR3 extends over 14 amino acids. The full variable domain, completed using reference TRBV5-6 and TRBJ2-1, is DAGVTQSPTHLIKTRGQQVTLRCSPKSGHDTVSWYQQALGQGPQFIFQYYEEEERQRGNFPDRFSGHQFPNYSSELNVNALLLGDSALYLCASKWGQQYNEQFFGPGTRLTVL.

The J gene is TRBJ1-1, the V gene TRBV6-1, with TRBD1 as a possible D gene (6 bases). The CDR3 loop spans 15 amino acids. Germline values: CDR1 MNHNS, CDR2 SASEGT. V was trimmed by 2 bases and J by 7 bases, leaving 17 bases between them. This chain's CDR3 is CASSEIRQGQDEAFF. CDR3 nucleotides: TGTGCCAGCAGTGAAATACGGCAGGGGCAGGATGAAGCTTTCTTT.